The clone carrying this T cell receptor beta chain is medium-sized in the sample. This sample is part of a study of naive and memory T cell subsets. The germline V gene has CDR1 MNHEY and CDR2 SVGAGI. The CDR3 consists of 15 residues. Germline trimming cut 6 bases from V and 2 bases from J; bases unmatched to any gene: 4. RNA was extracted from approximately 2.4 ml of whole blood of healthy adults. Reverse transcription of blood and skin TCR RNA was primed at alpha and beta constant regions. MiXCR was run by TCRdb on the 5' RACE reads, yielding one entry per CDR3 protein. The sample has tens of thousands of distinct CDR3 sequences; roughly 25% are singletons.

The receptor's source is a female donor in good health. The rearrangement uses TRBV6-5 and TRBJ2-3, with TRBD2 matching over 11 bases. The CDR3 region is CASRGTSGNTDTQYF. The DNA of the CDR3 is TGTGCCAGCAGAGGGACTAGCGGAAACACAGATACGCAGTATTTT.